This T cell receptor (beta chain) was documented in a study of identical twins. Unique molecular identifiers were present on cDNA, and template switching added a universal primer site. TCRdb itself ran the 5' RACE reads through MiXCR, one entry per CDR3 protein. The sample carries approximately 190,000 distinct CDR3 sequences, approximately 15% recorded once. Regarding the study as a whole: Abundant cord blood beta clonotypes carried fewer insertions; memory repertoires showed none.

The table lists this clonotype with many counts. Its matching antigen is unknown. The same data also contributed to another study, on T cells expressing NK-cell markers. That paper notes: Dominant NKG2C+ clonotype frequencies of 1.0-7.0% of CD8+ T cells were measured in several donors.

This TCR came from a woman aged 18-29 years in good health. The sequenced sample consisted of CD8+ T cells sorted from blood.

This chain's CDR3 is CSVYQGASEQFF. CDR3 nucleotide sequence: TGCAGCGTTTATCAGGGGGCGAGTGAGCAGTTCTTC. This chain links TRBV29-1 with TRBJ2-1; 8 positions match TRBD1. Germline V gives CDR1 SQVTM, CDR2 ANQGSEA. The CDR3 spans 12 residues. Trimming cost V 5 bases and J 9 bases; bases outside gene matches: 6.